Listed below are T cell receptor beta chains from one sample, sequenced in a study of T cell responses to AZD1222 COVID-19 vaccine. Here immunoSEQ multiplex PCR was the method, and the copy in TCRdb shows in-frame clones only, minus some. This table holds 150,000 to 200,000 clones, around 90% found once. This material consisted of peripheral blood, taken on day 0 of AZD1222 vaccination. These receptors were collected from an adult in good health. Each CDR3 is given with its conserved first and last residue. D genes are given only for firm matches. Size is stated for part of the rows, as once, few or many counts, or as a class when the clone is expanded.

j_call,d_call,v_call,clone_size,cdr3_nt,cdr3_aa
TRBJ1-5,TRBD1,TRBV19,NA,TGTGCCAGTAGTATTCAAGGGACAGGCGACAATCAGCCCCAGCATTTT,CASSIQGTGDNQPQHF
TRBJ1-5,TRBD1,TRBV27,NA,TGTGCCAGCAGGCTGGGGGGGACAGGGGATATTAGCAATCAGCCCCAGCATTTT,CASRLGGTGDISNQPQHF
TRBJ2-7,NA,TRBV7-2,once,TGTGCCAGCAGCCCCACCAGGGTAATCGACGAGCAGTACTTC,CASSPTRVIDEQYF
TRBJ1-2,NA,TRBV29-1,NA,TGCAGCGTTGATCATCCGTATCAAAGGGGCTACACCTTC,CSVDHPYQRGYTF
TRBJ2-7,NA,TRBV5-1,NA,TGCGCCAGCAGCTTGGCGCGGGGATCCTACGAGCAGTACTTC,CASSLARGSYEQYF
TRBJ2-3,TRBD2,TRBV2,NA,TGTGCCAGCAGTGAAGCTAGTACTAGCGGGATGGTAGATACGCAGTATTTT,CASSEASTSGMVDTQYF
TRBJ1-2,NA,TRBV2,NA,TGTGCCAGCAGTGAACAGGGAGACGATGGCTACACCTTC,CASSEQGDDGYTF
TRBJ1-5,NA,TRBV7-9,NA,TGTGCCAGCAGCTTATCAGGGGCAGACAATCAGCCCCAGCATTTT,CASSLSGADNQPQHF
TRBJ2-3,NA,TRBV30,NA,TGTGCCTCCGGGGCTGGGGATACGCAGTATTTT,CASGAGDTQYF
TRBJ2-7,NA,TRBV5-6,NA,TGTGCCAGCAGCTTGGGCGGGGCCGAGCAGTACTTC,CASSLGGAEQYF
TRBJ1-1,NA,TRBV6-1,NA,TGTGCCAGCAGTGAAAGGGGGGACACTGAAGCTTTCTTT,CASSERGDTEAFF
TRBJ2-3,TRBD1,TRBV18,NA,TGTGCCAGCTCACCGGGACAGCTAAGCACAGATACGCAGTATTTT,CASSPGQLSTDTQYF
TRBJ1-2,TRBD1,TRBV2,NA,TGTGCCAGCAGTGACAGGGGGCTATTCTATGGCTACACCTTC,CASSDRGLFYGYTF
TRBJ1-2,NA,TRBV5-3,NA,TGTGCCAGAAGCTTGCACAGGGACGGGGTTACGGGTTATGGCTACACCTTC,CARSLHRDGVTGYGYTF
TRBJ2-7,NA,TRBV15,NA,TGTGCCACCAGCGTCGGGGGTGGCTACGAGCAGTACTTC,CATSVGGGYEQYF
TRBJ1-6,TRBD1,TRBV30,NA,TGTGCCTGGAGGATGGGGACAGGGTGGGGTTCACCCCTCCACTTT,CAWRMGTGWGSPLHF
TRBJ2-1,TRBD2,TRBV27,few,TGTGCCAGCAGTTCCCAGACTAGCGGGAGATTGATTGAGCAGTTCTTC,CASSSQTSGRLIEQFF
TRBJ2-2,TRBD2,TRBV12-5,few,TGTGCTAGTGCCTTCGGTCTAGCGGGAGGCCTCGGGGAGCTGTTTTTT,CASAFGLAGGLGELFF
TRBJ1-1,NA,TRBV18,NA,TGTGCCAGCTCACCGACGTTAGGGAACACTGAAGCTTTCTTT,CASSPTLGNTEAFF
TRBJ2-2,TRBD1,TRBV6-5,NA,TGTGCCAGCAGTTACGCGACAGGGAGTAACACCGGGGAGCTGTTTTTT,CASSYATGSNTGELFF
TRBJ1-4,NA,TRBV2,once,TGTGCCAGCAGTGAAGCCGAGAGGGGTGGCGAAAAACTGTTTTTT,CASSEAERGGEKLFF
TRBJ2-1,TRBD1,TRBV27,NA,TGTGCCAGCAGTTTGGGGACAGCCTACAATGAGCAGTTCTTC,CASSLGTAYNEQFF
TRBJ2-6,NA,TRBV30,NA,TGTGCCTGGAGCCCAGGTGAAGCTGGGGCCAACGTCCTGACTTTC,CAWSPGEAGANVLTF
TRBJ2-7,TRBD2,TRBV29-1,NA,TGCAGCGTTGCGCGGGAGCCTTTCTCCTACGAGCAGTACTTC,CSVAREPFSYEQYF
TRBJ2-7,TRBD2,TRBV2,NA,TGTGCCAGCGCCGGGACTAGCGGGAGGAGCTCCTACGAGCAGTACTTC,CASAGTSGRSSYEQYF
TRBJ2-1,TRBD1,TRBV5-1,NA,TGCGCCAGCAGCTTTGGTGAGGGGGCGAAATACAATGAGCAGTTCTTC,CASSFGEGAKYNEQFF
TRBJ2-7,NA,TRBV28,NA,TGTGCCAGCAGTTTAAGACCGGGATCCTACGAGCAGTACTTC,CASSLRPGSYEQYF
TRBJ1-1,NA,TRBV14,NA,TGTGCCAGCAGCCTGAGGCGGGAAAGGGGCACTGAAGCTTTCTTT,CASSLRRERGTEAFF
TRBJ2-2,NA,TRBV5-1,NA,TGCGCCAGCAGCCTACAGGGGTTAGCGGGGCAGAACACCGGGGAGCTGTTTTTT,CASSLQGLAGQNTGELFF
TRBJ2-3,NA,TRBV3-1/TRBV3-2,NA,TGTGCCAGCAGCGGCTTCCAGGGGAGCACAGATACGCAGTATTTT,CASSGFQGSTDTQYF
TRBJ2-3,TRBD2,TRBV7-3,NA,TGTGCCAGCAGCTTCGGGGGGTACACAGATACGCAGTATTTT,CASSFGGYTDTQYF